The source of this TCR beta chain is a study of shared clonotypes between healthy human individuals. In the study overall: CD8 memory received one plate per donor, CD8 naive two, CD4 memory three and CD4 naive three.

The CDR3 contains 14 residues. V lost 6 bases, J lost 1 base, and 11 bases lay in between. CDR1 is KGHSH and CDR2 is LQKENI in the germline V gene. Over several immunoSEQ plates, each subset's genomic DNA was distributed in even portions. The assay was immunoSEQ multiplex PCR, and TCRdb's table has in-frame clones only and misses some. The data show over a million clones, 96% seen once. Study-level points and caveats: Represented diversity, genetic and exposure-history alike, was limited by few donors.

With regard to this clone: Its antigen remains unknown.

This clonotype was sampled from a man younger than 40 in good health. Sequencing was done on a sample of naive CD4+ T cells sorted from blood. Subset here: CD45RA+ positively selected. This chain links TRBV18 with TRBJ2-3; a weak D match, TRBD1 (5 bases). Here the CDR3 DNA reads TGTGCCAGCTCCACAGGATCACGCACAGATACGCAGTATTTT. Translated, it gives CASSTGSRTDTQYF.